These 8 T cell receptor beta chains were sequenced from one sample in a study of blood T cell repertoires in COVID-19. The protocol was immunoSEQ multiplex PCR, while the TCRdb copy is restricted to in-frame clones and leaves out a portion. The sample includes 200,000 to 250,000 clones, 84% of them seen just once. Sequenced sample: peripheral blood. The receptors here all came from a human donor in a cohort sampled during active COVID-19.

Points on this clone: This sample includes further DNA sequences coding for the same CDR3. The CDR3 DNA sequence: TGTGCCATCAGTGAACAAGGGAGCTCCTATAATTCACCCCTCCACTTT. Protein product: CAISEQGSSYNSPLHF. The chain recombines TRBV10-3 with TRBJ1-6; no reliable D call. Germline V gene data show CDR1 as ENHRY and CDR2 as SYGVKD. The CDR3 is made up of 16 amino acids. Trimming stripped 3 bases from V and 0 bases from J, with 9 bases between.

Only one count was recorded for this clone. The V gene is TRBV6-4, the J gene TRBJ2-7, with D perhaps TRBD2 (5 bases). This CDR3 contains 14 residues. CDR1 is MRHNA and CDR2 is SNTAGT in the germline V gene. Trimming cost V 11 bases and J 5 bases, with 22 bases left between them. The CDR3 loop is CAPARRRGGHEQYF. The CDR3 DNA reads TGTGCCCCAGCTAGGAGGAGAGGTGGCCACGAGCAGTACTTC.

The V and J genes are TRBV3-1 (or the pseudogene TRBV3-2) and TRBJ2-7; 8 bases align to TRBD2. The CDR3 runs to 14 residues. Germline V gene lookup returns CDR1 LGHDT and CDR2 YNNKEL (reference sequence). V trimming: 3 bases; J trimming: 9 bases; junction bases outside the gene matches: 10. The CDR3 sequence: CASSHGLAVAVQYF. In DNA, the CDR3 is TGTGCCAGCAGCCACGGACTAGCTGTTGCGGTGCAGTACTTC.

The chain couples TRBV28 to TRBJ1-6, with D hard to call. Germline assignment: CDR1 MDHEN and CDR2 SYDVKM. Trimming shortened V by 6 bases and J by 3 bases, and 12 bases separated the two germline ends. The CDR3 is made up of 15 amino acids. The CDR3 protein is CASSTPTDYNSPLHF. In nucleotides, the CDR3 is TGTGCCAGCAGCACCCCCACAGACTATAATTCACCCCTCCACTTT.

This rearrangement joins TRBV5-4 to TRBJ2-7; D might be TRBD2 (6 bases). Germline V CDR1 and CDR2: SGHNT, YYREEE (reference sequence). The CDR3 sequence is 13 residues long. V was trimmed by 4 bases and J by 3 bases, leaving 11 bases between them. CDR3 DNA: TGTGCCAGCAGCCGGGACTTCGACTACGAGCAGTACTTC. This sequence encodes CASSRDFDYEQYF. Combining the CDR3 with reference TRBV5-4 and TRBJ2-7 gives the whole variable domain ETGVTQSPTHLIKTRGQQVTLRCSSQSGHNTVSWYQQALGQGPQFIFQYYREEENGRGNFPPRFSGLQFPNYSSELNVNALELDDSALYLCASSRDFDYEQYFGPGTRLTVT.

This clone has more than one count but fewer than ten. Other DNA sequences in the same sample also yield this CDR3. CDR3 region: CASSFDRADTQYF. CDR3 sequence (DNA): TGTGCCAGCAGCTTCGACAGGGCAGATACGCAGTATTTT. The chain joins TRBV7-9 to TRBJ2-3, with 7 nucleotides matching TRBD1. V lost 3 bases, J lost 4 bases, and 1 base stayed unmatched. This CDR3 comprises 13 residues. Per germline, CDR1 SEHNR and CDR2 FQNEAQ (reference sequence).

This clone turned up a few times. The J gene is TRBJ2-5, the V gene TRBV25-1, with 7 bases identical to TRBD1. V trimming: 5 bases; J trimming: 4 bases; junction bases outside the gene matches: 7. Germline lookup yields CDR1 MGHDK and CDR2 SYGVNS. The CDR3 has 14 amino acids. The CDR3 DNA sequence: TGTGCCAGCAGTTCCCAGACAGGGAGAGAGACCCAGTACTTC. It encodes CASSSQTGRETQYF.

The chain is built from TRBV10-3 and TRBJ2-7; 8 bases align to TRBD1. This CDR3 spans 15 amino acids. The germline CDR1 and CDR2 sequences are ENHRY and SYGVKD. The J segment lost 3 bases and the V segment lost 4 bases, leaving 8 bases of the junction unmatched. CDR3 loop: CAISAPGQEIYEQYF. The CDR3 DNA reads TGTGCCATCAGTGCGCCGGGACAGGAGATCTACGAGCAGTACTTC.